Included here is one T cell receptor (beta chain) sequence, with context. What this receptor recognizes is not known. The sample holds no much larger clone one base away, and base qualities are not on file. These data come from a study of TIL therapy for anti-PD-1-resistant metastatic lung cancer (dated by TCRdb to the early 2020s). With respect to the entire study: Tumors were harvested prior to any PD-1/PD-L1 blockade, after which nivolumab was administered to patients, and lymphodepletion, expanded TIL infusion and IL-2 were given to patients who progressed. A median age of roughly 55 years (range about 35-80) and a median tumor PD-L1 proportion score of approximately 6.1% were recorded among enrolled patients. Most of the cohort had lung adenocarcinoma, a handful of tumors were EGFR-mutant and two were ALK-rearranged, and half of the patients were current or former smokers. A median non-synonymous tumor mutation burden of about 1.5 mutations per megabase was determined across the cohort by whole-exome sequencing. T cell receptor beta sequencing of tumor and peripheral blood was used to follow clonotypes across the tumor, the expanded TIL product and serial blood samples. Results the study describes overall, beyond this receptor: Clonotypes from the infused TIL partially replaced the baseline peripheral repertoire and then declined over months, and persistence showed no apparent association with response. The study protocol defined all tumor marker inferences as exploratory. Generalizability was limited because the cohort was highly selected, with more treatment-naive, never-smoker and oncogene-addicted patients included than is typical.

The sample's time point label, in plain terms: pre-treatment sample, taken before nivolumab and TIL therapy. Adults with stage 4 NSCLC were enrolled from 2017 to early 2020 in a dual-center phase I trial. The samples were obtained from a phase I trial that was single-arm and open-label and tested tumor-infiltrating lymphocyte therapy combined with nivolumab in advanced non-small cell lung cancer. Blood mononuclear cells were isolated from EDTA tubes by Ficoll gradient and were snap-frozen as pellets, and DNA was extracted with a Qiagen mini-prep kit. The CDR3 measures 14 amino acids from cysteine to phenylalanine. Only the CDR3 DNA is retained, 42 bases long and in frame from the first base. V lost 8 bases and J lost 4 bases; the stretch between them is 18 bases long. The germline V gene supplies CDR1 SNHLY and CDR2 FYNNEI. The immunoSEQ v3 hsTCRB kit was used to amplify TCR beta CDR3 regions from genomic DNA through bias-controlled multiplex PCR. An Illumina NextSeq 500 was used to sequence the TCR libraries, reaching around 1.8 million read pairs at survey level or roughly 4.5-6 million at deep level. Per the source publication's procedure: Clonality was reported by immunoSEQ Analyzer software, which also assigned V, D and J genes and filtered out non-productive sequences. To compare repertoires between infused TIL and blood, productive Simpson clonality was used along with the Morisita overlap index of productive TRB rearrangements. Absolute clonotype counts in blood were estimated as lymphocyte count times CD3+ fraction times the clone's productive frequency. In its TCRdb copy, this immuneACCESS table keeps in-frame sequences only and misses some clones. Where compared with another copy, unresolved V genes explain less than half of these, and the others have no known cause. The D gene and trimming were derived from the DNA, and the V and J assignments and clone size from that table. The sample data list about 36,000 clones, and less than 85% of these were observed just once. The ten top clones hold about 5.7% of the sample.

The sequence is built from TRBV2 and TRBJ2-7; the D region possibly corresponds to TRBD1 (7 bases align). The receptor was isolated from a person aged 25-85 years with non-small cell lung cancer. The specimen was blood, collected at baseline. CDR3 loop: CASVVGRGVYEQYF. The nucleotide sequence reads TGTGCCAGCGTTGTGGGCAGGGGGGTTTACGAGCAGTACTTC.